This T cell receptor beta chain was recovered during a study of shared clonotypes between healthy human individuals. Recent acute infections and vaccinations were absent in the healthy HIV-negative adult donors. Across several immunoSEQ plates, the genomic DNA of each subset was split evenly. Sequencing was performed with immunoSEQ multiplex PCR; in TCRdb, only in-frame clones are kept and a portion is missing. Of around 2,000,000 clones in the sample, 90% to 95% are singletons; the top ten hold 0.13%. CDR1 MDHEN and CDR2 SYDVKM come from the germline V gene. The CDR3 sequence is 12 residues long. Study-level results: Generally, naive subsets (rather than memory subsets) showed larger estimated richness. Lower generation probabilities were found for non-shared clonotypes than for those shared by all four donors.

With regard to this clone: Its antigen is currently unknown.

The TCR was taken from a man between 18 and 35 years old in good health. Source material: naive CD4+ T cells sorted from blood. Documented subset: CD45RA+ positively selected. The chain uses TRBV28 and TRBJ2-5; 8 bases match TRBD1. In nucleotides, the CDR3 is TGTTCTACAGGGGGTTTACAAGAGACCCAGTACTTC. This codes for CSTGGLQETQYF.